The 6 T cell receptor beta chains given below trace back to one sample, sequenced in a study of Graves' ophthalmopathy and Graves' hyperthyroidism. RNA transcripts served as template for amplifying TCR beta CDR3 sequences. A first-round RT-PCR used HTBI primers, followed by a second-round multiplex PCR. A single record per CDR3 protein comes from TCRdb applying MiXCR to the multiplex PCR reads. The sample consists of about 740,000 distinct CDR3 sequences, roughly two fifths of them appearing once. The sample comprised peripheral blood. All receptors come from an adult man with Graves' ophthalmopathy.

A word on this clonotype: This clone may be a read error of a much larger clone one base away. This chain links TRBV14 with TRBJ1-3; no clear D gene. Trimming took 4 bases from V and 4 from J, leaving 8 bases between them. Germline values: CDR1 SGHDN, CDR2 FVKESK. The CDR3 loop spans 13 amino acids. CDR3 bases: TGTGCCAGCAGCCCAAAACAGGGAAACACCATATATTTT. As protein: CASSPKQGNTIYF.

This clonotype was found a few times. The chain recombines TRBV29-1 with TRBJ2-7; possible D gene TRBD1, 5 bases. V shed 1 base and J shed 2 bases, with 18 bases lying between them. CDR3 length equals 16 residues. The germline V gene has CDR1 SQVTM and CDR2 ANQGSEA. In DNA form, the CDR3 reads TGCAGCGTTGAAGCCCCGTGGGCAGGGAAAGCCTACGAGCAGTACTTC. It is translated as CSVEAPWAGKAYEQYF.

The J gene is TRBJ2-7, the V gene TRBV15, with 10 bases aligning to TRBD1. The length of the CDR3 is 16 residues. V shed 0 bases and J 2 bases; nucleotides not matched to a gene: 4. CDR1 is LNHNV and CDR2 is YYDKDF in the germline V gene (reference sequence). The CDR3 loop reads CATSRDGGQGPYEQYF. CDR3 nucleotides: TGTGCCACCAGCAGAGATGGGGGACAGGGGCCCTACGAGCAGTACTTC. Based on the CDR3 plus reference TRBV15 and TRBJ2-7, the full variable domain is DAMVIQNPRYQVTQFGKPVTLSCSQTLNHNVMYWYQQKSSQAPKLLFHYYDKDFNNEADTPDNFQSRRPNTSFCFLDIRSPGLGDTAMYLCATSRDGGQGPYEQYFGPGTRLTVT.

The chain employs TRBV20-1 and TRBJ1-4; possibly TRBD1 for D (5 bases). The CDR3 is made up of 15 amino acids. Germline CDR1 DFQATT, CDR2 SNEGSKA (reference sequence). V lost 0 bases to trimming and J lost 6 bases, with 14 bases between them. The CDR3 DNA reads as TGCAGTGCTAGAGATCGAAACTCGGGACATGAAAAACTGTTTTTT. Protein sequence: CSARDRNSGHEKLFF.

Concerning this clonotype: The junction does not match germline at one end; this may be a read error. The chain has TRBV7-9 and TRBJ1-1; D is unresolved. Germline CDR1 SEHNR, CDR2 FQNEAQ (reference sequence). The CDR3 length is 12 residues. CDR3 sequence reads: CASSQDSSRLIF. CDR3 coding DNA: TGCGCCAGCAGCCAAGACTCGTCCCGCCTCATCTTT.

This clonotype has only one observation. This chain uses TRBV29-1 with TRBJ2-2; perhaps TRBD1 as D (5 bases). This CDR3 comprises 13 residues. V gave up 4 bases and J gave up 5 bases, with 11 bases separating them. Germline lookup yields CDR1 SQVTM and CDR2 ANQGSEA. CDR3 region: CSVGQTATGELFF. CDR3 nucleotides: TGCAGCGTTGGCCAGACAGCTACCGGGGAGCTGTTTTTT.